Only a few counts were recorded for the clone carrying this T cell receptor beta chain. Its specificity is not known. This sample was included in a study of T cells after yellow fever vaccination. Findings of the study overall: Overlap between CD4 and CD8 compartments was detected for a small share of clonotypes. Peak timing came faster in the weaker secondary response, day 5 versus 15.

V trimming: 5 bases; J trimming: 9 bases; junction bases outside the gene matches: 5. The V gene's germline CDR1 is MNHEY and CDR2 SVGAGI. This CDR3 spans 13 amino acids. TCRdb reprocessed the 5' RACE reads with MiXCR, giving one entry per CDR3 protein. Of about 300,000 distinct CDR3 sequences in the sample, roughly 8.7% were seen once. V and J are TRBV6-5 and TRBJ2-1; TRBD2 aligns across 9 bases. The sequence was collected from a man younger than 30 who received the YFV17D yellow fever vaccine. This sample comprised CD4+ T cells sorted from PBMCs, obtained 5 days after the yellow fever booster vaccination. In nucleotides, the CDR3 is TGTGCCAGCAGTAAGCAGCGGGGGGCTGAGCAGTTCTTC. Protein: CASSKQRGAEQFF.